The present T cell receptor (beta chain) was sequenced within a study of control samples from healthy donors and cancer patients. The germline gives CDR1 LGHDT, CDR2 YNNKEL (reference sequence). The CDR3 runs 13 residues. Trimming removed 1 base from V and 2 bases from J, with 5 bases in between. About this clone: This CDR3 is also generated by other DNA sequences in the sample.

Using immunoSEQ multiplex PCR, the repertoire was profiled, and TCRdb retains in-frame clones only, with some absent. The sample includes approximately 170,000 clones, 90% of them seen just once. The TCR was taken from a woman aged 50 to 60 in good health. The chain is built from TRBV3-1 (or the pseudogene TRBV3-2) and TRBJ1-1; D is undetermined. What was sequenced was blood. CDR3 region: CASSQGLNTEAFF. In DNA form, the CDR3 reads TGTGCCAGCAGCCAAGGTCTTAACACTGAAGCTTTCTTT.